This entry lists 29 T cell receptor beta chains sequenced from one sample in a study of cytomegalovirus exposure and HLA in healthy donors. The primer mix had 60 Vbeta and 13 Jbeta primers. The method was immunoSEQ multiplex PCR; TCRdb's version includes in-frame clones alone and lacks a portion of them. Here the sample spans 100,000 to 150,000 clones, 65% to 75% being singletons. The sample taken for sequencing was PBMCs. These receptors were collected from a woman aged 50 to 60 in good health and CMV-seropositive.

This rearrangement joins TRBV5-1 to TRBJ2-5; D call uncertain. Between the trimmed V and J ends, which lost 3 bases and 1 base, there was a span of 7 bases. Germline V gene lookup returns CDR1 SGHRS and CDR2 YFSETQ. The CDR3 runs to 13 residues. Here the CDR3 DNA reads TGCGCCAGCAGCTCCCCCGGCCAAGAGACCCAGTACTTC. Translating gives CASSSPGQETQYF.

V gene TRBV7-8 combines with J gene TRBJ1-3; unclear D gene. CDR1 and CDR2 from the germline V gene are SGHVS and FQNEAQ. The CDR3 has 16 amino acids. Trimming took 4 bases from V and 0 from J, leaving 13 bases between them. CDR3: CASSSKVGFSGNTIYF. DNA of the CDR3: TGTGCCAGCAGCTCCAAGGTCGGGTTCTCTGGAAACACCATATATTTT.

The chain carries TRBV12-5 and TRBJ2-3; 10 nucleotides align to TRBD2. The CDR3 runs to 15 residues. With V trimmed by 5 bases and J by 4 bases, 6 bases remained unmatched. Germline V lookup: CDR1 LGHNT, CDR2 FRNRAP. The CDR3 nucleotides read TGTGCTAGTGGTCAGCGGGGGGGTAGGGCAGATACGCAGTATTTT. Its protein is CASGQRGGRADTQYF. Based on the CDR3 plus reference TRBV12-5 and TRBJ2-3, the full variable domain is DARVTQTPRHKVTEMGQEVTMRCQPILGHNTVFWYRQTMMQGLELLAYFRNRAPLDDSGMPKDRFSAEMPDATLATLKIQPSEPRDSAVYFCASGQRGGRADTQYFGPGTRLTVL.

The chain combines TRBV5-6 with TRBJ2-5; D is perhaps TRBD2 (5 bases). This CDR3 contains 14 residues. V gave up 1 base and J gave up 4 bases, with 11 bases separating them. Germline lookup yields CDR1 SGHDT and CDR2 YYEEEE. The CDR3 DNA is TGTGCCAGCAGCTTGTACGCGGGCCCAGAGACCCAGTACTTC. It codes for CASSLYAGPETQYF.

The chain combines TRBV10-3 with TRBJ2-5; TRBD2 aligns across 10 bases. Per the germline V gene, CDR1 is ENHRY and CDR2 is SYGVKD. This CDR3 is built from 16 residues. Trimming took 5 bases from V and 3 from J; bases not matched to a gene: 9. The CDR3 reads CAISPSGGAGEETQYF. CDR3 coding DNA: TGTGCCATCAGTCCGAGCGGGGGGGCCGGGGAAGAGACCCAGTACTTC.

The chain recombines TRBV5-1 with TRBJ1-6; 9 bases are a match to TRBD1. Germline lookup yields CDR1 SGHRS and CDR2 YFSETQ. The length of the CDR3 is 16 residues. The trim removed 3 bases at V and 11 bases at J, leaving 12 bases unmatched. The CDR3: CASSSGTGTVIAPLHF. As DNA, the CDR3 is TGCGCCAGCAGCTCAGGGACAGGGACCGTAATAGCACCCCTCCACTTT.

The chain uses TRBV19 and TRBJ1-2; weak D call: TRBD1 (6 bases). The V and J ends lost 0 bases and 4 bases respectively, with 9 bases between them. The germline V gene encodes CDR1 LNHDA and CDR2 SQIVND (reference sequence). This CDR3 has 14 amino acids. DNA of the CDR3: TGTGCCAGTAGTATAGACCCGGACAGCTATGGCTACACCTTC. This sequence encodes CASSIDPDSYGYTF. The full variable domain, rest sourced from reference TRBV19 and TRBJ1-2, is DGGITQSPKYLFRKEGQNVTLSCEQNLNHDAMYWYRQDPGQGLRLIYYSQIVNDFQKGDIAEGYSVSREKKESFPLTVTSAQKNPTAFYLCASSIDPDSYGYTFGSGTRLTVV.

V gene TRBV7-2 combines with J gene TRBJ2-7, with D perhaps TRBD1 (5 bases). Germline-derived CDR1 and CDR2 are SGHTA and FQGNSA. V lost 1 base, J lost 3 bases, and 10 bases lay in between. CDR3 length: 14 residues. CDR3 in amino acids: CASSLGPGFYEQYF. DNA of the CDR3: TGTGCCAGCAGCTTAGGCCCAGGGTTCTACGAGCAGTACTTC.

This clone appeared a few times. The CDR3 nucleotides are TGCGCCAGCAGCCTAGAGGGGAGTGCAGATACGCAGTATTTT. Translating it yields CASSLEGSADTQYF. The chain carries TRBV4-3 and TRBJ2-3; D might be TRBD1 or TRBD2, each matching 5 bases. CDR1 and CDR2 (germline): LGHNA, YSLEER. Trimming removed 4 bases from V and 4 bases from J, with 12 bases in between. The CDR3 loop spans 14 amino acids.

This clone has only one observation. This sequence joins TRBV4-3 and TRBJ2-5, with D uncertain. V was shortened by 3 bases and J by 3 bases, with 8 bases between the two germline ends. The CDR3 is 13 amino acids. Germline CDR1 is LGHNA and CDR2 is YSLEER. The CDR3 region is CASSHTSEETQYF. The CDR3 DNA is TGCGCCAGCAGCCATACAAGCGAAGAGACCCAGTACTTC.

V usage is TRBV2 and J usage is TRBJ1-1; D perhaps matches TRBD1 (6 bases). CDR1 is SNHLY, CDR2 FYNNEI, per germline. The CDR3 is 15 amino acids. V was shortened by 11 bases and J by 1 base, with 20 bases between the two germline ends. DNA for the CDR3: TGTGCCGGGGGGGGCAGGGGCAGACCGAACACTGAAGCTTTCTTT. Its protein product is CAGGGRGRPNTEAFF.

This clone was picked up a small number of times. The chain joins TRBV11-2 to TRBJ1-2; 11 bases are shared with TRBD1. This CDR3 has 16 amino acids. Trimming at V came to 5 bases and at J to 4 bases, leaving 9 bases not matched to a gene. Germline loops: CDR1 SGHAT, CDR2 FQNNGV. The CDR3 loop reads CASSPLRDRGGYGYTF. The DNA for the CDR3 is TGTGCCAGCAGCCCACTCCGGGACAGGGGGGGCTATGGCTACACCTTC.

The V gene is TRBV13, the J gene TRBJ2-1, with 8 positions matching TRBD2. Germline V gene sequence: CDR1 PRHDT, CDR2 FYEKMQ (reference sequence). J lost 8 bases, V lost 3 bases, and 9 bases had no gene match. The CDR3 contains 15 residues. The CDR3 bases are TGTGCCAGCAGCTTCATCACGGGGGGGCCCGATGAGCAGTTCTTC. It encodes CASSFITGGPDEQFF.

The chain combines TRBV9 with TRBJ2-3; 7 bases line up with TRBD2. The CDR3 extends over 14 amino acids. V shed 6 bases, J shed 6 bases, and the junction held 10 bases outside the gene matches. Per germline, CDR1 SGDLS and CDR2 YYNGEE. The CDR3 loop is CASNAGDILDTQYF. In DNA form, the CDR3 reads TGTGCCAGCAATGCGGGGGATATCCTGGATACGCAGTATTTT. Full variable domain (outside the CDR3, taken from reference TRBV9 and TRBJ2-3): DSGVTQTPKHLITATGQRVTLRCSPRSGDLSVYWYQQSLDQGLQFLIQYYNGEERAKGNILERFSAQQFPDLHSELNLSSLELGDSALYFCASNAGDILDTQYFGPGTRLTVL.

The chain recombines TRBV10-3 with TRBJ2-5; 8 bases are shared with TRBD2. Germline V CDR1 and CDR2: ENHRY, SYGVKD. J gave up 3 bases and V 4 bases, and 10 bases lay outside the gene matches. This CDR3 has 16 amino acids. The CDR3 DNA is TGTGCCATCAGTGGCCGAGTCGGGGGGGGCAAAGAGACCCAGTACTTC. Translation gives CAISGRVGGGKETQYF.

The chain uses TRBV6-6 and TRBJ1-1; 8 bases line up with TRBD1. This CDR3 spans 12 amino acids. From germline, CDR1 is MNHNY and CDR2 SVGAGI (reference sequence). Trimming at V came to 5 bases and at J to 10 bases, leaving 6 bases not matched to a gene. The CDR3: CASSDRGSGAFF. DNA for the CDR3: TGTGCCAGCAGTGACAGGGGTAGTGGAGCTTTCTTT.

V and J are TRBV7-9 and TRBJ2-1; 7 bases are shared with TRBD1. CDR1 and CDR2 (germline): SEHNR, FQNEAQ (reference sequence). The junction had 7 bases not matched to a gene; V was cut back by 7 bases and J by 4 bases. The CDR3 has 14 residues. CDR3 residues: CASIPGTDYNEQFF. CDR3 DNA: TGTGCCAGCATCCCCGGGACAGATTACAATGAGCAGTTCTTC.

The V and J genes are TRBV30 and TRBJ1-6; no clear D gene. This CDR3 contains 14 residues. Per the germline V gene, CDR1 is GTSNPN and CDR2 is SVGIG (reference sequence). The V gene lost 2 bases and the J gene lost 7 bases, with 12 bases spanning the gap. The CDR3, as DNA: TGTGCCTGGAGTCCGGGGAGGGAGAATTCACCCCTCCACTTT. This codes for CAWSPGRENSPLHF.

There are a few counts of this clone. This rearrangement joins TRBV29-1 to TRBJ2-4, with a possible D match to TRBD2 (5 bases). The CDR3 has 12 residues. The germline CDR1 and CDR2 sequences are SQVTM and ANQGSEA. The V gene lost 5 bases and the J gene lost 6 bases, with 11 bases spanning the gap. Here the CDR3 reads CSVTLALNIQYF. The CDR3 nucleotides are TGCAGCGTTACGTTAGCGTTAAACATTCAGTACTTC.

There are a few counts of this clone. The rearrangement uses TRBV5-1 and TRBJ2-3, with a tentative D call TRBD1 (6 bases). Germline CDR1 is SGHRS and CDR2 is YFSETQ. The CDR3 extends over 14 amino acids. V lost 3 bases, J lost 5 bases, and 13 bases lay in between. CDR3 sequence: CASSWGLSEDTQYF. The CDR3 DNA reads TGCGCCAGCAGCTGGGGGCTGTCGGAAGATACGCAGTATTTT.

The chain joins TRBV6-1 to TRBJ2-7; 7 nucleotides match TRBD2. Germline CDR1 and CDR2: MNHNS and SASEGT. There are 14 residues in the CDR3. The V segment lost 4 bases and the J segment 7 bases; nucleotides outside the gene matches: 10. CDR3: CASSGGFGGVEQYF. As DNA, the CDR3 is TGTGCCAGCAGTGGAGGGTTTGGGGGGGTGGAGCAGTACTTC.

This sequence joins TRBV28 and TRBJ2-2, with 7 nucleotides matching TRBD2. The CDR3 totals 15 residues. V lost 3 bases to trimming and J lost 7 bases; unmatched junction nucleotides: 8. Germline loops: CDR1 MDHEN, CDR2 SYDVKM. CDR3 bases: TGTGCCAGCAGTTTTCTTGTTGCGGGGGACGGGGAGCTGTTTTTT. Translating it yields CASSFLVAGDGELFF.

This sequence joins TRBV7-9 and TRBJ1-2, with 8 bases identical to TRBD1. CDR3 length: 15 residues. Trimming cost V 7 bases and J 12 bases; bases outside gene matches: 19. The germline V gene encodes CDR1 SEHNR and CDR2 FQNEAQ (reference sequence). The CDR3 is CASTFPQPGQGFDTF. The CDR3 bases are TGTGCCAGCACCTTTCCCCAACCCGGACAGGGTTTTGACACCTTC.

The chain recombines TRBV11-2 with TRBJ2-1, with D possibly being TRBD1 (5 bases). Trimming took 5 bases from V and 6 from J, leaving 14 bases between them. This CDR3 has 14 residues. Germline-derived CDR1 and CDR2 are SGHAT and FQNNGV. CDR3 amino acids: CASSLRALGNEQFF. CDR3 sequence (DNA): TGTGCCAGCAGCCTCAGGGCGCTCGGCAATGAGCAGTTCTTC.

The table lists this clone with a few counts. J is TRBJ2-5 and V is TRBV6-6; the D is unclear. The CDR3 has 14 amino acids. Germline CDR1 MNHNY, CDR2 SVGAGI (reference sequence). V was clipped by 3 bases and J by 2 bases, with 10 bases between them. CDR3 sequence: CASSYRSQQETQYF. CDR3 coding DNA: TGTGCCAGCAGTTATCGGTCTCAACAAGAGACCCAGTACTTC.

The chain combines TRBV5-1 with TRBJ2-4; 13 positions match TRBD2. V dropped 4 bases and J dropped 0; count of bases not matched to a gene: 7. The CDR3 contains 18 residues. Germline CDR1 is SGHRS and CDR2 is YFSETQ. Here the CDR3 DNA reads TGCGCCAGCAGCCCGTTGGGACTAGCGGGGATAGCCAAAAACATTCAGTACTTC. As protein: CASSPLGLAGIAKNIQYF.

J is TRBJ1-2 and V is TRBV30; D uncertain. Germline CDR1 and CDR2: GTSNPN and SVGIG (reference sequence). Trimming took 2 bases from V and 2 from J, leaving 15 bases between them. The CDR3 runs to 15 residues. The CDR3 DNA follows: TGTGCCTGGAGTCATGTACTCCCCCTAAACTATGGCTACACCTTC. Its translation: CAWSHVLPLNYGYTF.

This clone was detected only once. This chain uses TRBV4-3 with TRBJ1-2, with D unresolved. Germline V gene data show CDR1 as LGHNA and CDR2 as YSLEER. This CDR3 has 14 amino acids. Trimming took 0 bases from V and 7 from J, leaving 12 bases between them. The CDR3 DNA is TGCGCCAGCAGCCAAGATTTGAGCATTCGTGGCTACACCTTC. Translated: CASSQDLSIRGYTF.

This rearrangement joins TRBV5-1 to TRBJ2-5, with D perhaps matching TRBD2 (5 bases). Trimming shortened V by 0 bases and J by 5 bases, and 11 bases separated the two germline ends. The CDR3 has 14 amino acids. The germline gives CDR1 SGHRS, CDR2 YFSETQ. As DNA, the CDR3 is TGCGCCAGCAGCTTGGACGGGGTTGGGGAGACCCAGTACTTC. Protein product: CASSLDGVGETQYF. The whole variable domain, remainder taken from reference TRBV5-1 and TRBJ2-5, is KAGVTQTPRYLIKTRGQQVTLSCSPISGHRSVSWYQQTPGQGLQFLFEYFSETQRNKGNFPGRFSGRQFSNSRSEMNVSTLELGDSALYLCASSLDGVGETQYFGPGTRLLVL.